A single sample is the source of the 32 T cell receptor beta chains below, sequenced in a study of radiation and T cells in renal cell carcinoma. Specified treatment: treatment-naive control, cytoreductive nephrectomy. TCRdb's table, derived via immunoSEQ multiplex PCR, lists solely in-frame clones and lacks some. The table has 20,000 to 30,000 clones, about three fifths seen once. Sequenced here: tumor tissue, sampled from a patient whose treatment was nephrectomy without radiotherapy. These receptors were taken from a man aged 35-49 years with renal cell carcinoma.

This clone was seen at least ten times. CDR3 DNA: TGTGCCAGCAGTAATAGGGAGCCCCAGCATTTT. This sequence encodes CASSNREPQHF. This chain connects TRBV2 to TRBJ1-5; no firm D call. Per germline, CDR1 SNHLY and CDR2 FYNNEI. Trimming removed 5 bases from V and 8 bases from J, with 7 bases in between. This CDR3 region has 11 residues.

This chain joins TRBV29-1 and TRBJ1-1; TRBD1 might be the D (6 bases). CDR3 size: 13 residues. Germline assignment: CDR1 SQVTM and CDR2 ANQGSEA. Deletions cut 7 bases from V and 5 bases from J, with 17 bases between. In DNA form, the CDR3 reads TGCAGCGGTACAGGGAACGTTGATACTGAAGCTTTCTTT. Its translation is CSGTGNVDTEAFF.

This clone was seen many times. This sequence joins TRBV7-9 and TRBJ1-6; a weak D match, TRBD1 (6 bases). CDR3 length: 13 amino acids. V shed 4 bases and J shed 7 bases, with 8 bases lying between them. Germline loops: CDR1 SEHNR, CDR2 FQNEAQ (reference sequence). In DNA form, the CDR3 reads TGTGCCAGCAGCTCAAGGGGGAATTCACCCCTCCACTTT. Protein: CASSSRGNSPLHF.

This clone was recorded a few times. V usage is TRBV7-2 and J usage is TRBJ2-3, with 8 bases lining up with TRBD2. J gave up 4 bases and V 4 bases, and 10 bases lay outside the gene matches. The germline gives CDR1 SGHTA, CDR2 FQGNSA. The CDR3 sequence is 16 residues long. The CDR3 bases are TGTGCCAGCAGCTCAAACGGGCGGGGGGTGGCAGATACGCAGTATTTT. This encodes CASSSNGRGVADTQYF. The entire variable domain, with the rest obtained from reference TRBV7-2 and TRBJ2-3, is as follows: GAGVSQSPSNKVTEKGKDVELRCDPISGHTALYWYRQSLGQGLEFLIYFQGNSAPDKSGLPSDRFSAERTGGSVSTLTIQRTQQEDSAVYLCASSSNGRGVADTQYFGPGTRLTVL.

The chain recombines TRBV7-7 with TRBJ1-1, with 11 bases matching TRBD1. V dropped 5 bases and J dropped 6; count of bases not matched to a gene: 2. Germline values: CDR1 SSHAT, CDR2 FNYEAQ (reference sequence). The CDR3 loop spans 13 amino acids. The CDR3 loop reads CASSPGQGAEAFF. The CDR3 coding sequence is TGTGCCAGCAGCCCGGGACAGGGGGCTGAAGCTTTCTTT. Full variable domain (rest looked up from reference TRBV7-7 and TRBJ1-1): GAGVSQSPRYKVTKRGQDVTLRCDPISSHATLYWYQQALGQGPEFLTYFNYEAQPDKSGLPSDRFSAERPEGSISTLTIQRTEQRDSAMYRCASSPGQGAEAFFGQGTRLTVV.

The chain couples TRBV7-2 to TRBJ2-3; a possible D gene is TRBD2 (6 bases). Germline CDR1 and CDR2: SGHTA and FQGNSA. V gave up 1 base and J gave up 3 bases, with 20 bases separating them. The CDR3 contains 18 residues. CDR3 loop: CASSLVDALRRGTDTQYF. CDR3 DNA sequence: TGTGCCAGCAGCTTAGTTGATGCTCTCCGGCGGGGTACAGATACGCAGTATTTT.

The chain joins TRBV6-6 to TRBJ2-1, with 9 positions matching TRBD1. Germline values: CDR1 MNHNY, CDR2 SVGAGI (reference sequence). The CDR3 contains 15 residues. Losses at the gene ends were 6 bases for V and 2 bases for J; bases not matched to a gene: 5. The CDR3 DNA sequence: TGTGCCAGCAGCTCACAGGGGGCGGCCTACAATGAGCAGTTCTTC. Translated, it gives CASSSQGAAYNEQFF.

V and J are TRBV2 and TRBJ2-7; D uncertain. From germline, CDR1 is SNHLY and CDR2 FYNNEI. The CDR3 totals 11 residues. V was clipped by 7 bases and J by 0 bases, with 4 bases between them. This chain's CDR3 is CASKLSYEQYV. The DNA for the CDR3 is TGTGCCAGCAAACTCTCCTACGAGCAGTACGTC.

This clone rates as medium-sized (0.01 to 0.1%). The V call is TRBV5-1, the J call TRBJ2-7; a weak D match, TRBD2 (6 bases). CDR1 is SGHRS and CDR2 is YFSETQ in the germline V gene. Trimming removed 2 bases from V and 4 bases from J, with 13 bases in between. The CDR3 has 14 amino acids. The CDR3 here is CASSFSGEIYEQYF. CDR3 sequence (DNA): TGCGCCAGCAGCTTTTCGGGGGAGATTTACGAGCAGTACTTC.

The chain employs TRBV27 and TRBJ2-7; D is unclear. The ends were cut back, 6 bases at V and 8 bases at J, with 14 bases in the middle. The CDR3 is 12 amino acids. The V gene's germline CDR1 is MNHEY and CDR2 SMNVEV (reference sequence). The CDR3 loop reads CASSPGPTQQYF. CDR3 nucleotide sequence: TGTGCCAGCAGCCCAGGACCCACCCAGCAGTACTTC.

The CDR3 nucleotides read TGTGCCAGCAGTTACTCGGGAACCTACGAGCAGTACTTC. It is translated as CASSYSGTYEQYF. The V gene is TRBV6-5, the J gene TRBJ2-7; no firm D call. Germline assignment: CDR1 MNHEY and CDR2 SVGAGI. The length of the CDR3 is 13 residues. The ends were cut back, 0 bases at V and 2 bases at J, with 5 bases in the middle.

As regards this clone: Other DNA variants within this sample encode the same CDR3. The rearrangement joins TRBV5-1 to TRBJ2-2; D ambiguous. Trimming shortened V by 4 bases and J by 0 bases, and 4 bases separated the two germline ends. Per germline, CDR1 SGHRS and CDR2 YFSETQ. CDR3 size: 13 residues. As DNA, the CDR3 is TGCGCCAGCAGCAGTACGAACACCGGGGAGCTGTTTTTT. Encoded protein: CASSSTNTGELFF.

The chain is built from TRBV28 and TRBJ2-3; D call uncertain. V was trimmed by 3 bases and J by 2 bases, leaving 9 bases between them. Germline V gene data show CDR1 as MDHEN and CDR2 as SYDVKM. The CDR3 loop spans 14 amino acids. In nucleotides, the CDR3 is TGTGCCAGCAGTTTGGACGGACCCACAGATACGCAGTATTTT. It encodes CASSLDGPTDTQYF.

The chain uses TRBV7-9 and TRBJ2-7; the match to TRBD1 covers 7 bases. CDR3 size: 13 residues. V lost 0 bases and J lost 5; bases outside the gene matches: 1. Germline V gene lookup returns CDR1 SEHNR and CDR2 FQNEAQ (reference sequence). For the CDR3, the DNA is TGTGCCAGCAGCTTAGCAGGGGGCCACGAGCAGTACGTC. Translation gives CASSLAGGHEQYV.

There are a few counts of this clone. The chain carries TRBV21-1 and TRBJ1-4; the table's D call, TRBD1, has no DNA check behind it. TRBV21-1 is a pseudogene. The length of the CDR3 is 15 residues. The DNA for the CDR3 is TGTGCCAGCGGCACAGGGGGCAAAACTAATGAAAAACTGTTTTTT. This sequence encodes CASGTGGKTNEKLFF.

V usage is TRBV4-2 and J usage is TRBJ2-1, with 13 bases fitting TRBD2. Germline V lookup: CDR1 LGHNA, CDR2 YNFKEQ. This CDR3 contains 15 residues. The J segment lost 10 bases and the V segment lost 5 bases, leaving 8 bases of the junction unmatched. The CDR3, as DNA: TGTGCCAGCAGCAGAGGACTAGCGGGGGCCGGGGAGCAGTTCTTC. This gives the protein CASSRGLAGAGEQFF.

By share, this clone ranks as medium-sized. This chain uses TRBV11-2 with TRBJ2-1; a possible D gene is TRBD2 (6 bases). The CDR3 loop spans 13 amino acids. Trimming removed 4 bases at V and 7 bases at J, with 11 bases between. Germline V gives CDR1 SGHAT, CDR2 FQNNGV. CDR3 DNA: TGTGCCAGCAGCTCGTGGGGGGAGAATGAGCAGTTCTTC. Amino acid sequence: CASSSWGENEQFF.

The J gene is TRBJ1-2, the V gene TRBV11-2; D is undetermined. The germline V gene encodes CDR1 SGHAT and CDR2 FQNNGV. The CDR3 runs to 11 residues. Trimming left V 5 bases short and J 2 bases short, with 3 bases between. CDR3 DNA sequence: TGTGCCAGCAGCGAGAACTATGGCTACACCTTC. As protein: CASSENYGYTF.

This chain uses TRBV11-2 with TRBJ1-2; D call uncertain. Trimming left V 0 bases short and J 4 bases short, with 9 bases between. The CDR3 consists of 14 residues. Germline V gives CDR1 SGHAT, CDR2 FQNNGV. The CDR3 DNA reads TGTGCCAGCAGCTTAGAGGGGAGCCCCTATGGCTACACCTTC. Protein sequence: CASSLEGSPYGYTF.

The CDR3 sequence is CASSWDSYNEQFF. DNA of the CDR3: TGCGCCAGCAGCTGGGACTCCTACAATGAGCAGTTCTTC. The chain has TRBV5-1 and TRBJ2-1; no definite D call. V was trimmed by 3 bases and J by 0 bases, leaving 4 bases between them. The CDR3 is 13 residues long. Looked up from germline, CDR1 is SGHRS and CDR2 is YFSETQ.

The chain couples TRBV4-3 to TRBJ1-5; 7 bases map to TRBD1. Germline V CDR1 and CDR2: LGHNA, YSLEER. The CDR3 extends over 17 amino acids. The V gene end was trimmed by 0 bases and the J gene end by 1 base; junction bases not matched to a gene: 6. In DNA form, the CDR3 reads TGCGCCAGCAGCCAAGATATAACAGGGGCGAGCAATCAGCCCCAGCATTTT. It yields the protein CASSQDITGASNQPQHF.

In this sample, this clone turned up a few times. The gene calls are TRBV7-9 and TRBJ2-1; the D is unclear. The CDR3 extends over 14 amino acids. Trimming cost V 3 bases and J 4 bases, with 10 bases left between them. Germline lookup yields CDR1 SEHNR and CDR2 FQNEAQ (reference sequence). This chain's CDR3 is CASSFMDGYNEQFF. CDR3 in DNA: TGTGCCAGCAGCTTCATGGACGGGTACAATGAGCAGTTCTTC.

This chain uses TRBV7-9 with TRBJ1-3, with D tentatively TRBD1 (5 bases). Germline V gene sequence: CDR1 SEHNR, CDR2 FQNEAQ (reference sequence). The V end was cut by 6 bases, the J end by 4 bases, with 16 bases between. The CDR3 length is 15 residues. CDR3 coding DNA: TGTGCCAGCAGTCTAGAGCAGGGAAGAGGAAACACCATATATTTT. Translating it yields CASSLEQGRGNTIYF. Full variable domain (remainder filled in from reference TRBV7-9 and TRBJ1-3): DTGVSQNPRHKITKRGQNVTFRCDPISEHNRLYWYRQTLGQGPEFLTYFQNEAQLEKSRLLSDRFSAERPKGSFSTLEIQRTEQGDSAMYLCASSLEQGRGNTIYFGEGSWLTVV.

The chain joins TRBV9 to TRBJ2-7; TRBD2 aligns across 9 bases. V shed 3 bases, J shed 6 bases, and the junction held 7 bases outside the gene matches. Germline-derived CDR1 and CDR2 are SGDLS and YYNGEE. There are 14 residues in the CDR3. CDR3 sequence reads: CASSAGTSRSEQYF. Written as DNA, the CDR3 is TGTGCCAGCAGCGCCGGGACTAGCCGTTCCGAGCAGTACTTC. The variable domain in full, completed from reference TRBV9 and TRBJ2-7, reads DSGVTQTPKHLITATGQRVTLRCSPRSGDLSVYWYQQSLDQGLQFLIQYYNGEERAKGNILERFSAQQFPDLHSELNLSSLELGDSALYFCASSAGTSRSEQYFGPGTRLTVT.

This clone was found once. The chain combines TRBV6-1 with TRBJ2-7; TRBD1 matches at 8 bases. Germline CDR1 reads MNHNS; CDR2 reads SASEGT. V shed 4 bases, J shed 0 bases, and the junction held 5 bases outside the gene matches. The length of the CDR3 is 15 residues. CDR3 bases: TGTGCCAGCAGTGGAACAGGGGGGAGCTCCTACGAGCAGTACTTC. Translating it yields CASSGTGGSSYEQYF.

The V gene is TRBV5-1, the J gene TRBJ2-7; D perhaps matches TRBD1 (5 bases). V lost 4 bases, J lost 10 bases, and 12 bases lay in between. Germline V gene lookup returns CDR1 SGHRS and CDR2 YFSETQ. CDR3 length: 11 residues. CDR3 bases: TGCGCCAGCAGCCTACAGACAGACCAGTACTTC. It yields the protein CASSLQTDQYF.

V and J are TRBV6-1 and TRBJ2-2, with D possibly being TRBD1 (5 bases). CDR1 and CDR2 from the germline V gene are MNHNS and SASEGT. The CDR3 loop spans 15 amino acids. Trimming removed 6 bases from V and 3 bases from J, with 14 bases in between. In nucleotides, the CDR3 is TGTGCCAGCAGGCGACAGTCCCGGGACACCGGGGAGCTGTTTTTT. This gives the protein CASRRQSRDTGELFF.

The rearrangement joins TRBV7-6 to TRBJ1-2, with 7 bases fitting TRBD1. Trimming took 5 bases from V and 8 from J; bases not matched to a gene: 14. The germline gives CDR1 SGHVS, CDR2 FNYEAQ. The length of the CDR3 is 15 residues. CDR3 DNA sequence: TGTGCCAGCAGCCCGCTACAAGGGGGCGCAGGCGGCTACACCTTC. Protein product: CASSPLQGGAGGYTF.

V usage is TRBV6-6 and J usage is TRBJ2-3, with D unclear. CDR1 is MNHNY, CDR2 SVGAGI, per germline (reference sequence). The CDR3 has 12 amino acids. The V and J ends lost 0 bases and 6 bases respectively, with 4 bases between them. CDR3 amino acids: CASSYSQDTQYF. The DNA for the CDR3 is TGTGCCAGCAGTTACTCCCAGGATACGCAGTATTTT.

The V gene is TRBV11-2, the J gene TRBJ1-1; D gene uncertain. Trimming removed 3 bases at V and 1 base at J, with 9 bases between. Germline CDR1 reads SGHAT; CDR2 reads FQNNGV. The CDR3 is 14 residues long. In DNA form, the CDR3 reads TGTGCCAGCAGCTTTGCCGGCGGGAACACTGAAGCTTTCTTT. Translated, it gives CASSFAGGNTEAFF.

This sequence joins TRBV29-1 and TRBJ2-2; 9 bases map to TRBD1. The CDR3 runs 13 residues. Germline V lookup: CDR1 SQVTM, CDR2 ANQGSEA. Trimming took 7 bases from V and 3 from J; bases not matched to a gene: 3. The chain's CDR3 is CSGGQGYTGELFF. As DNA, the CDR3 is TGCAGCGGCGGACAGGGGTACACCGGGGAGCTGTTTTTT.

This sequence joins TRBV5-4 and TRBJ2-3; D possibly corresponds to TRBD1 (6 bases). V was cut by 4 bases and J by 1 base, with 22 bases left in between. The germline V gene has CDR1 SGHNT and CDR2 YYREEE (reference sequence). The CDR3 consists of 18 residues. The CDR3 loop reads CASSLDRLPLPGTDTQYF. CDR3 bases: TGTGCCAGCAGCCTCGACAGGTTACCTCTTCCAGGCACAGATACGCAGTATTTT.